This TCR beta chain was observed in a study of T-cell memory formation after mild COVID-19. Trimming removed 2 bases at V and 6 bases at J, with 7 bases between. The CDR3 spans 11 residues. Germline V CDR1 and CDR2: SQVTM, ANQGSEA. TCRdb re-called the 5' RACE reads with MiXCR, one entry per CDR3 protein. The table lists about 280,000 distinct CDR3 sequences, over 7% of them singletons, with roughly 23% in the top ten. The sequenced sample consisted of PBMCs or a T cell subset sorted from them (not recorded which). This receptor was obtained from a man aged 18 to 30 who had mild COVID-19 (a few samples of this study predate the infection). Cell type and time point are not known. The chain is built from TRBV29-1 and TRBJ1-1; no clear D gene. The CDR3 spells CSVEHGPEAFF. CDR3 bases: TGCAGCGTTGAACATGGGCCTGAAGCTTTCTTT.